What follows are 4 T cell receptor beta chains derived from one specimen sequenced in a study of blood T cell repertoires in COVID-19. Measured with immunoSEQ multiplex PCR; TCRdb has only the in-frame clones, and not every one. The sample yields about 55,000 clones, 90% seen once. Sequencing was performed on peripheral blood. The receptors shown here come from an elderly man with acute or convalescent COVID-19.

The table lists this clone with a count of one. This chain uses TRBV5-4 with TRBJ2-3; D is possibly TRBD1 (6 bases). Per the germline V gene, CDR1 is SGHNT and CDR2 is YYREEE (reference sequence). With 5 bases removed from V and 0 bases from J, the gap between germline ends came to 16 bases. The CDR3 has 16 residues. The chain's CDR3 is CASSKRQDFSTDTQYF. Written as DNA, the CDR3 is TGTGCCAGCAGTAAAAGACAGGATTTTAGCACAGATACGCAGTATTTT. Full variable domain (remainder filled in from reference TRBV5-4 and TRBJ2-3): ETGVTQSPTHLIKTRGQQVTLRCSSQSGHNTVSWYQQALGQGPQFIFQYYREEENGRGNFPPRFSGLQFPNYSSELNVNALELDDSALYLCASSKRQDFSTDTQYFGPGTRLTVL.

V and J are TRBV28 and TRBJ1-3, with TRBD1 matching 8 bases. CDR1 MDHEN and CDR2 SYDVKM come from the germline V gene. The V gene end was trimmed by 4 bases and the J gene end by 0 bases; junction bases not matched to a gene: 5. The CDR3 is made up of 16 amino acids. CDR3 sequence: CASSSTGQGSGNTIYF. In nucleotides, the CDR3 is TGTGCCAGCAGTTCCACCGGACAGGGCTCTGGAAACACCATATATTTT.

This chain uses TRBV27 with TRBJ1-1; no clear D gene. Germline V gives CDR1 MNHEY, CDR2 SMNVEV (reference sequence). The CDR3 sequence is 14 residues long. Between the trimmed V and J ends, which lost 1 base and 1 base, there was a span of 7 bases. The CDR3 loop reads CASSLYRENTEAFF. CDR3 sequence (DNA): TGTGCCAGCAGTTTATATCGGGAGAACACTGAAGCTTTCTTT.

This chain links TRBV19 with TRBJ2-1, with TRBD2 identical over 9 bases. CDR1 LNHDA and CDR2 SQIVND come from the germline V gene (reference sequence). CDR3 length equals 14 residues. With 6 bases clipped from V and 6 bases from J, the junction kept 6 bases outside the gene matches. The CDR3 sequence is CASRWSGGPNEQFF. The DNA for the CDR3 is TGTGCCAGTAGATGGAGCGGGGGGCCCAATGAGCAGTTCTTC.